The 28 T cell receptor beta chains reported below all come from one sample, sequenced in a study of cytomegalovirus exposure and HLA in healthy donors. The PCR was carried out with 60 Vbeta primers and 13 Jbeta primers. Here immunoSEQ multiplex PCR was the method, and the copy in TCRdb shows in-frame clones only, minus some. The sample contains roughly 200,000 clones, 80% of which appear only once. Source material: PBMCs. These receptors were taken from a boy under 18 in good health and CMV-seronegative.

This clone turned up a few times. The chain has TRBV11-3 and TRBJ1-1, with D unclear. Germline lookup yields CDR1 SGHNT and CDR2 YENEEA. V lost 1 base and J lost 0, with 9 bases in between. CDR3 size: 15 residues. The DNA for the CDR3 is TGTGCCAGCAGCTTAGGGCCAGGAATGAACACTGAAGCTTTCTTT. Its translation is CASSLGPGMNTEAFF.

The rearrangement joins TRBV21-1 to TRBJ2-5; TRBD2, the table's D call, lacks a check against the DNA. TRBV21-1 is shown as a pseudogene. This CDR3 has 15 residues. This chain's CDR3 is CASGTSGSYQETQYF. The CDR3 DNA reads TGTGCCAGCGGGACTAGCGGCTCGTACCAAGAGACCCAGTACTTC.

The gene calls are TRBV9 and TRBJ2-5; TRBD2 is a possible D gene (7 bases). In germline, CDR1 is SGDLS, CDR2 YYNGEE. The CDR3 consists of 14 residues. V was clipped by 2 bases and J by 2 bases, with 10 bases between them. The CDR3, as DNA: TGTGCCAGCAGCGTTAGGGGGGGGCAAGAGACCCAGTACTTC. As protein: CASSVRGGQETQYF. Filled out from reference TRBV9 and TRBJ2-5, the complete variable domain reads DSGVTQTPKHLITATGQRVTLRCSPRSGDLSVYWYQQSLDQGLQFLIQYYNGEERAKGNILERFSAQQFPDLHSELNLSSLELGDSALYFCASSVRGGQETQYFGPGTRLLVL.

The chain recombines TRBV20-1 with TRBJ2-3, with unresolved D. Trimming took 3 bases from V and 4 from J, leaving 5 bases between them. The CDR3 contains 11 residues. From germline, CDR1 is DFQATT and CDR2 SNEGSKA (reference sequence). The CDR3 loop is CSASRADTQYF. CDR3 DNA: TGCAGTGCTAGCCGAGCAGATACGCAGTATTTT.

CDR3 in DNA: TGTGCCAGCAGCTTAGGTCTAGCGGGAGGCCAAGAGACCCAGTACTTC. Protein sequence: CASSLGLAGGQETQYF. The V and J genes are TRBV11-2 and TRBJ2-5; 11 bases match TRBD2. In germline, CDR1 is SGHAT, CDR2 FQNNGV. J gave up 1 base and V 1 base, and 2 bases lay outside the gene matches. This CDR3 has 16 amino acids.

The chain carries TRBV6-6 and TRBJ2-6; 9 nucleotides line up with TRBD1. After removal of 5 bases from V and 11 bases from J, the junction contained 7 bases not matched to a gene. The CDR3 covers 14 residues. Germline values: CDR1 MNHNY, CDR2 SVGAGI (reference sequence). This chain's CDR3 is CASSGTGNVDVLTF. In nucleotides, the CDR3 is TGTGCCAGCAGTGGGACAGGGAATGTCGACGTCCTGACTTTC.

The J gene is TRBJ1-1, the V gene TRBV29-1; 7 nucleotides agree with TRBD1. The CDR3 is made up of 12 amino acids. V dropped 6 bases and J dropped 2; count of bases not matched to a gene: 3. The germline V gene has CDR1 SQVTM and CDR2 ANQGSEA. DNA for the CDR3: TGCAGCGTCGGGACAGCCAACACTGAAGCTTTCTTT. Translation gives CSVGTANTEAFF. The entire variable domain, with the rest obtained from reference TRBV29-1 and TRBJ1-1, is as follows: SAVISQKPSRDICQRGTSLTIQCQVDSQVTMMFWYRQQPGQSLTLIATANQGSEATYESGFVIDKFPISRPNLTFSTLTVSNMSPEDSSIYLCSVGTANTEAFFGQGTRLTVV.

The chain joins TRBV27 to TRBJ1-5; no clear D gene. V lost 4 bases to trimming and J lost 5 bases, with 15 bases between them. CDR1 and CDR2 (germline): MNHEY, SMNVEV (reference sequence). There are 15 residues in the CDR3. Written as DNA, the CDR3 is TGTGCCAGCAGTTATTCTGCTAGCGCGGATCAGCCCCAGCATTTT. This encodes CASSYSASADQPQHF.

The chain uses TRBV7-6 and TRBJ1-1, with D tentatively TRBD1 (5 bases). CDR1 and CDR2 from the germline V gene are SGHVS and FNYEAQ. The CDR3 is 12 amino acids. The germline V and J ends were trimmed by 5 bases and 7 bases, with 11 bases remaining between them. The CDR3 loop reads CASSPRGGEAFF. The CDR3 coding sequence is TGTGCCAGCAGCCCACGGGGGGGTGAAGCTTTCTTT.

The DNA of the CDR3 is TGTGCCAGCAGCTTAGACAATAACTATGGCTACACCTTC. Its translation is CASSLDNNYGYTF. The chain employs TRBV7-2 and TRBJ1-2; D gene ambiguous. The CDR3 spans 13 residues. Germline V gene lookup returns CDR1 SGHTA and CDR2 FQGNSA. Trimming shortened V by 1 base and J by 1 base, and 4 bases separated the two germline ends. The full variable domain, rest sourced from reference TRBV7-2 and TRBJ1-2, is GAGVSQSPSNKVTEKGKDVELRCDPISGHTALYWYRQSLGQGLEFLIYFQGNSAPDKSGLPSDRFSAERTGGSVSTLTIQRTQQEDSAVYLCASSLDNNYGYTFGSGTRLTVV.

This chain links TRBV2 with TRBJ1-5; D gene ambiguous. Germline values: CDR1 SNHLY, CDR2 FYNNEI. This CDR3 comprises 14 residues. V lost 7 bases and J 3 bases, leaving 13 bases between the germline ends. The chain's CDR3 is CASNERIDNQPQHF. DNA of the CDR3: TGTGCCAGCAATGAGAGGATCGACAATCAGCCCCAGCATTTT.

The chain has TRBV4-1 and TRBJ2-7; 10 positions match TRBD1. Trimming at V came to 5 bases and at J to 3 bases, leaving 7 bases not matched to a gene. Per germline, CDR1 MGHRA and CDR2 YSYEKL. CDR3 length: 15 amino acids. CDR3 sequence: CASSTRTGGSYEQYF. In nucleotides, the CDR3 is TGCGCCAGCAGCACCCGGACAGGGGGGAGCTACGAGCAGTACTTC.

This sequence joins TRBV5-4 and TRBJ2-3; D remains unclear. In germline, CDR1 is SGHNT, CDR2 YYREEE (reference sequence). The ends were cut back, 0 bases at V and 2 bases at J, with 4 bases in the middle. The CDR3 sequence is 13 residues long. CDR3: CASSLGATDTQYF. Here the CDR3 DNA reads TGTGCCAGCAGCTTGGGGGCCACAGATACGCAGTATTTT.

The CDR3 DNA reads as TGTGCCAGTAGTACCTCGTCTAGCGGGGGAGATTACAATGAGCAGTTCTTC. As protein: CASSTSSSGGDYNEQFF. The chain uses TRBV19 and TRBJ2-1, with 10 bases lining up with TRBD2. J was trimmed by 4 bases and V by 4 bases; bases with no gene match: 10. This CDR3 contains 17 residues. In germline, CDR1 is LNHDA, CDR2 SQIVND (reference sequence).

The chain combines TRBV11-3 with TRBJ2-7; D is uncertain. Per the germline V gene, CDR1 is SGHNT and CDR2 is YENEEA. The CDR3 totals 14 residues. V lost 5 bases and J 4 bases, leaving 15 bases between the germline ends. The CDR3 loop is CASSRGSEAYEQYF. As DNA, the CDR3 is TGTGCCAGCAGCCGTGGGTCAGAGGCTTACGAGCAGTACTTC.

The chain couples TRBV2 to TRBJ2-1; the D gene is possibly TRBD1 (5 bases). Germline V gene data show CDR1 as SNHLY and CDR2 as FYNNEI. V was clipped by 4 bases and J by 9 bases, with 10 bases between them. This CDR3 is 12 amino acids long. CDR3 residues: CASSGRQIEQFF. Here the CDR3 DNA reads TGTGCCAGCAGTGGTAGACAGATTGAGCAGTTCTTC.

V is TRBV7-3 and J is TRBJ2-1; a weak D match, TRBD2 (5 bases). This CDR3 comprises 15 residues. Germline loops: CDR1 SGHTA, CDR2 FQGTGA. Trimming took 2 bases from V and 8 from J, leaving 16 bases between them. CDR3 region: CASSLSAGLADEQFF. The CDR3, as DNA: TGTGCCAGCAGCTTATCGGCGGGCCTGGCGGATGAGCAGTTCTTC.

The chain uses TRBV11-3 and TRBJ1-2; 8 nucleotides agree with TRBD1. The CDR3 contains 12 residues. CDR1 and CDR2 (germline): SGHNT, YENEEA. Unmatched junction bases numbered 1, after V lost 5 bases and J lost 5 bases. CDR3 in DNA: TGTGCCAGCAGCGACAGGGGTTATGGCTACACCTTC. The encoded protein is CASSDRGYGYTF.

This sequence joins TRBV10-3 and TRBJ2-7; possible D gene TRBD2, 7 bases. The germline V gene encodes CDR1 ENHRY and CDR2 SYGVKD. This CDR3 comprises 14 residues. Trimming took off 9 bases at V and 1 base at J, with 16 bases between the two ends. The CDR3 protein is CAMAEQGGSYEQYF. The DNA for the CDR3 is TGTGCCATGGCCGAACAGGGAGGGTCCTACGAGCAGTACTTC.

This rearrangement joins TRBV6-5 to TRBJ1-1; D is uncertain. With 6 bases removed from V and 3 bases from J, the gap between germline ends came to 5 bases. Germline-derived CDR1 and CDR2 are MNHEY and SVGAGI. The CDR3 consists of 11 residues. The DNA for the CDR3 is TGTGCCAGCAGCCGAGACACTGAAGCTTTCTTT. Its translation is CASSRDTEAFF.

The chain recombines TRBV7-2 with TRBJ2-5; D is perhaps TRBD1 (5 bases). V lost 2 bases and J 1 base, leaving 17 bases between the germline ends. The CDR3 has 17 amino acids. Per the germline V gene, CDR1 is SGHTA and CDR2 is FQGNSA. The CDR3 DNA follows: TGTGCCAGCAGCTTATGGGTCTTTACAGGCGGCCAAGAGACCCAGTACTTC. Its translation is CASSLWVFTGGQETQYF.

The chain links TRBV5-1 to TRBJ2-3, with D perhaps TRBD1 (5 bases). The CDR3 sequence is 18 residues long. V lost 3 bases, J lost 0 bases, and 20 bases lay in between. CDR1 SGHRS and CDR2 YFSETQ come from the germline V gene. The DNA for the CDR3 is TGCGCCAGCAGCTCCGCCATTTATACAGGTTCCAGCACAGATACGCAGTATTTT. Amino acids: CASSSAIYTGSSTDTQYF.

The chain carries TRBV18 and TRBJ2-1, with TRBD2 matching over 7 bases. CDR1 KGHSH and CDR2 LQKENI come from the germline V gene. The CDR3 length is 16 residues. J was trimmed by 4 bases and V by 6 bases; bases with no gene match: 12. CDR3 residues: CASSRALADLYNEQFF. CDR3 coding DNA: TGTGCCAGCTCCCGGGCCCTAGCGGACCTTTACAATGAGCAGTTCTTC.

V gene TRBV18 combines with J gene TRBJ1-6; the match to TRBD1 covers 7 bases. Germline V gene sequence: CDR1 KGHSH, CDR2 LQKENI. The junction had 10 bases not matched to a gene; V was cut back by 4 bases and J by 7 bases. The length of the CDR3 is 16 residues. The CDR3 region has the DNA TGTGCCAGCTCACACACAGACAGGGTTGTCAATTCACCCCTCCACTTT. It translates to CASSHTDRVVNSPLHF.

The J gene is TRBJ2-5, the V gene TRBV7-9, with TRBD1 identical over 7 bases. The V gene end was trimmed by 5 bases and the J gene end by 5 bases; junction bases not matched to a gene: 8. The CDR3 covers 14 residues. Germline V gives CDR1 SEHNR, CDR2 FQNEAQ (reference sequence). CDR3: CASSRDSLGETQYF. The CDR3, as DNA: TGTGCCAGCAGCCGGGACAGCCTTGGGGAGACCCAGTACTTC.

This clone was detected only once. This CDR3 is CASSLGGTRYEQYF. In nucleotides, the CDR3 is TGTGCCAGCAGCTTAGGGGGCACCCGCTACGAGCAGTACTTC. The genes are TRBV7-9 and TRBJ2-7, with D possibly TRBD1 on 5 matching bases. Germline CDR1 SEHNR, CDR2 FQNEAQ (reference sequence). Trimming removed 1 base from V and 3 bases from J, with 10 bases in between. The CDR3 is 14 residues long.

This clone was seen a single time. The V gene is TRBV6-5, the J gene TRBJ2-7; 9 positions agree with TRBD1. This CDR3 comprises 13 residues. Trimming removed 6 bases from V and 4 bases from J; junction bases left unmatched: 4. CDR1 MNHEY and CDR2 SVGAGI come from the germline V gene. For the CDR3, the DNA is TGTGCCAGCAGCCCCGGGACAGGGTACGAGCAGTACTTC. Translated: CASSPGTGYEQYF.

This clone has only a few counts. The J gene is TRBJ2-5, the V gene TRBV7-6; D is perhaps TRBD1 (7 bases). Germline assignment: CDR1 SGHVS and CDR2 FNYEAQ. V gave up 1 base and J gave up 4 bases, with 19 bases separating them. This CDR3 has 17 residues. The CDR3: CASSLGRRAGGPETQYF. DNA of the CDR3: TGTGCCAGCAGCTTAGGACGCCGGGCAGGGGGGCCAGAGACCCAGTACTTC.